This is a list of T cell receptor beta chains from one sample in a study of cytomegalovirus exposure and HLA in healthy donors. Data came from immunoSEQ multiplex PCR; TCRdb stores just in-frame clones and leaves some out. The sample has 170,000 or so clones; 85% are singletons. The sequenced material came from PBMCs. The receptors shown here come from a man aged 18 to 29 in good health and CMV-seropositive. The CDR3 runs from the conserved cysteine through the conserved F or W. A D gene is named only where the DNA matches it firmly. Some rows have no size entry. The others give once, few or many, or a class for an expanded clone.

clone size,J gene,V gene,D gene,CDR3 DNA,CDR3 protein
-,TRBJ2-5,TRBV5-4,-,TGTGCCAGCAGCTTGGAACCCGGGTTGAGAGAGACCCAGTACTTC,CASSLEPGLRETQYF
-,TRBJ2-3,TRBV9,TRBD2,TGTGCCAGCAGGCCGACTAGCGGGAGCGGGGGGGATACGCAGTATTTT,CASRPTSGSGGDTQYF
-,TRBJ2-3,TRBV3-1/TRBV3-2,-,TGTGCCAAGAGAGATACGCAGTATTTT,CAKRDTQYF
-,TRBJ2-5,TRBV5-4,-,TGTGCCAGCAGCTTAAACACCAGGGGAGAGACCCAGTACTTC,CASSLNTRGETQYF
-,TRBJ2-3,TRBV28,-,TGTGCCAGCAGTTCCCCCCTAGCGAGCACAGATACGCAGTATTTT,CASSSPLASTDTQYF
-,TRBJ2-4,TRBV7-8,-,TGTGCCAGCAGCTTAGAGATAGGGGACATTCAGTACTTC,CASSLEIGDIQYF
-,TRBJ1-4,TRBV28,-,TGTGCCAGCTACACTACAACTAATGAAAAACTGTTTTTT,CASYTTTNEKLFF
-,TRBJ2-7,TRBV6-1,-,TGTGCCAGCAGTGACCCCCCGGGGGAGCAGTACTTC,CASSDPPGEQYF
-,TRBJ2-7,TRBV18,-,TGTGCCAGCTCACCGCTTGCAGGGTACGAGCAGTACTTC,CASSPLAGYEQYF
-,TRBJ2-7,TRBV5-1,-,TGCGCCAGCAGCTCCTTGTCACGGGGGAACGAGCAGTACTTC,CASSSLSRGNEQYF
-,TRBJ2-7,TRBV30,-,TGTGCCTGGAGGGCGTCAGGGTTAAGCTCCTACGAGCAGTACTTC,CAWRASGLSSYEQYF
-,TRBJ2-3,TRBV6-5,-,TGTGCCAGCAGTTACGGGGGCGAAGGGGATACGCAGTATTTT,CASSYGGEGDTQYF
-,TRBJ1-1,TRBV7-8,-,TGTGCCAGCAGTTCAGGGTTTAACACTGAAGCTTTCTTT,CASSSGFNTEAFF
few,TRBJ1-2,TRBV30,-,TGTGCCTCTCTAGGGGAGGGGATAGGCTACACCTTC,CASLGEGIGYTF
once,TRBJ1-1,TRBV7-9,TRBD1,TGTGCCAGCAGCTTAGAGAACAGGGGCACTGAAGCTTTCTTT,CASSLENRGTEAFF
-,TRBJ2-1,TRBV7-8,TRBD2,TGTGCCAGCAGCGCCAATCTAGCGGGGGGGCTCGGTGAGCAGTTCTTC,CASSANLAGGLGEQFF
-,TRBJ1-1,TRBV5-4,-,TGTGCCAGCAGCCCGGCGGGGGGGGCGTTGGACACTGAAGCTTTCTTT,CASSPAGGALDTEAFF
-,TRBJ1-5,TRBV6-5,-,TGTGCCAGCAGTCCAACAGGGCCCAATCAGCCCCAGCATTTT,CASSPTGPNQPQHF
-,TRBJ2-1,TRBV6-5,-,TGTGCCAGCAGTAGGGGTTACAATGAGCAGTTCTTC,CASSRGYNEQFF
-,TRBJ1-5,TRBV27,-,TGTGCCAGCAGTTCGCGGGCAGCCCATCAGCCCCAGCATTTT,CASSSRAAHQPQHF
-,TRBJ2-7,TRBV4-1,-,TGCGCCAGCAGCCAGTTACCGGGACACCGCTCCTACGAGCAGTACTTC,CASSQLPGHRSYEQYF
few,TRBJ1-2,TRBV4-2,-,TGTGCCAGCAGCCAAGAGGGGGCAGGCTATGGCTACACCTTC,CASSQEGAGYGYTF
few,TRBJ1-2,TRBV4-1,TRBD1,TGCGCCAGCCGGGGACAGGGTGATTATGGCTACACCTTC,CASRGQGDYGYTF
-,TRBJ1-3,TRBV28,-,TGTGCCAGCAGTCCGGACATATTTGGAAACACCATATATTTT,CASSPDIFGNTIYF